The TCR beta chain described here comes from a study of identical twins. The CDR3 loop spans 15 amino acids. Germline CDR1 reads SNHLY; CDR2 reads FYNNEI. V trimming: 8 bases; J trimming: 3 bases; junction bases outside the gene matches: 11. Template switching added a universal primer binding site, and final cDNA carried unique molecular identifiers. TCRdb re-called the 5' RACE reads through MiXCR, storing one row per CDR3 protein. The sample holds approximately 1.8 million distinct CDR3 sequences, roughly 35% seen once. In its sample, this clonotype was seen many times. The V gene is TRBV2, the J gene TRBJ2-5, with 8 bases lining up with TRBD2. The receptor's source is a newborn girl in good health. The sample taken for sequencing was cord blood. The CDR3 is CASSKRGGIEETQYF. Here the CDR3 DNA reads TGTGCCAGCTCTAAACGGGGGGGAATCGAAGAGACCCAGTACTTC.